These 25 T cell receptor beta chains were all obtained from the same sample, sequenced in a study of regulatory T cells in long-lasting Graves disease. The time point: newly diagnosed GD, antithyroid drugs for less than 3 months. PBMC-derived RNA was used for the TCR library. Relying on iRepertoire HTBI primers and Arm-PCR of CDR3 regions, the team built TCR beta libraries. TCRdb itself ran the multiplex PCR reads through MiXCR, one entry per CDR3 protein. The sample contains about 440,000 distinct CDR3 sequences, 16% of which appear only once. These data also featured in a second study, about T cells in Graves' hyperthyroidism and ophthalmopathy.

The specimen was peripheral blood mononuclear cells (PBMCs), collected at new diagnosis, from a patient treated with antithyroid drugs. The origin of the receptors is a woman aged 25 to 45 with Graves disease.

This clonotype was detected only a few times. The chain couples TRBV5-1 to TRBJ2-7, with D uncertain. This CDR3 is built from 20 residues. Trimming stripped 2 bases from V and 1 base from J, with 28 bases between. In germline, CDR1 is SGHRS, CDR2 YFSETQ. CDR3 loop: CASSFTVVRPGLWGSYEQYF. For the CDR3, the DNA is TGCGCCAGCAGCTTTACGGTAGTCAGACCAGGCCTTTGGGGATCCTACGAGCAGTACTTC. Using reference TRBV5-1 and TRBJ2-7 for the parts outside the CDR3, the full variable domain is KAGVTQTPRYLIKTRGQQVTLSCSPISGHRSVSWYQQTPGQGLQFLFEYFSETQRNKGNFPGRFSGRQFSNSRSEMNVSTLELGDSALYLCASSFTVVRPGLWGSYEQYFGPGTRLTVT.

As for this clonotype: It may be a read error: a sequence one base away is much more abundant. The chain carries TRBV6-2 or TRBV6-3 and TRBJ2-1; the match to TRBD2 covers 7 bases. Germline loops: CDR1 MNHEY, CDR2 SVGEGT. The CDR3 runs 14 residues. CDR3 region: CTSKGAGVVNEQFF. The CDR3 coding sequence is TGTACCAGCAAAGGGGCGGGAGTTGTCAATGAGCAGTTCTTC.

This clonotype was seen at least ten times. The genes are TRBV13 and TRBJ2-1, with 7 bases identical to TRBD1. The end of the DNA aligns better with TRBJ2-5, so the J call may be wrong. This CDR3 spans 16 amino acids. CDR1 and CDR2 (germline): PRHDT, FYEKMQ (reference sequence). The CDR3 DNA sequence: TGTGCCAGCAGCCCTAGACAGGGTATGGGGCAAGAGACCCAGTACTTC. This translates into CASSPRQGMGQETQYF.

This clonotype was detected only a few times. The J gene is TRBJ1-3, the V gene TRBV7-8; D is unclear. Germline loops: CDR1 SGHVS, CDR2 FQNEAQ. The V end was cut by 1 base, the J end by 0 bases, with 10 bases between. The CDR3 is made up of 16 amino acids. The CDR3 is CASSLGEPGSGNTIYF. As DNA, the CDR3 is TGTGCCAGCAGCTTAGGGGAGCCAGGCTCTGGAAACACCATATATTTT.

The chain links TRBV5-6 to TRBJ2-1; TRBD2 matches at 10 bases. CDR1 and CDR2 (germline): SGHDT, YYEEEE. The CDR3 loop spans 15 amino acids. Trimming cost V 2 bases and J 11 bases; bases outside gene matches: 10. CDR3 sequence: CASSFGLAGVVQQFF. In DNA, the CDR3 is TGTGCCAGCAGCTTTGGGCTAGCGGGGGTCGTTCAGCAGTTCTTC. The variable domain in full, completed from reference TRBV5-6 and TRBJ2-1, reads DAGVTQSPTHLIKTRGQQVTLRCSPKSGHDTVSWYQQALGQGPQFIFQYYEEEERQRGNFPDRFSGHQFPNYSSELNVNALLLGDSALYLCASSFGLAGVVQQFFGPGTRLTVL.

In this sample, this clonotype turned up many times. The V gene is TRBV20-1, the J gene TRBJ1-2; D perhaps matches TRBD1 (5 bases). From germline, CDR1 is DFQATT and CDR2 SNEGSKA (reference sequence). Trimming took off 0 bases at V and 2 bases at J, with 13 bases between the two ends. CDR3 length: 15 amino acids. The chain's CDR3 is CSARDVGGRNYGYTF. CDR3 DNA sequence: TGCAGTGCTAGAGATGTGGGGGGACGAAACTATGGCTACACCTTC.

The chain couples TRBV28 to TRBJ1-6; maybe TRBD1 (5 bases). The CDR3 runs 12 residues. Germline CDR1 reads MDHEN; CDR2 reads SYDVKM. V dropped 3 bases and J dropped 14 bases, with 11 bases sitting between them. CDR3: CASSLGPRSLHF. The DNA of the CDR3 is TGTGCCAGCAGTTTGGGGCCAAGATCCCTCCACTTT.

This clonotype showed up many times. The genes are TRBV20-1 and TRBJ2-7; 10 nucleotides agree with TRBD2. This CDR3 is 16 amino acids long. Trimming at V came to 0 bases and at J to 3 bases, leaving 8 bases not matched to a gene. The germline V gene encodes CDR1 DFQATT and CDR2 SNEGSKA (reference sequence). The CDR3 protein is CSARDPTSGTNYEQYF. CDR3 sequence (DNA): TGCAGTGCTAGAGATCCCACTAGCGGGACGAACTACGAGCAGTACTTC.

This clonotype was detected ten times or more. This chain connects TRBV2 to TRBJ1-6; D not certain. V was cut by 7 bases and J by 9 bases, with 13 bases left in between. The germline CDR1 and CDR2 sequences are SNHLY and FYNNEI. This CDR3 has 13 residues. DNA of the CDR3: TGTGCCAGCATCCCGAGCCGAACTTCACCCCTCCACTTT. This sequence encodes CASIPSRTSPLHF.

Comments on this clonotype: A single base separates this from a much larger clone, so it may be a read error. The chain is built from TRBV12-3 or TRBV12-4 and TRBJ2-6, with D possibly matching TRBD1 (6 bases). The CDR3 loop spans 15 amino acids. In nucleotides, the CDR3 is TGTGCCAGCAGGGGACACGACTCTGGGGCCAGCGTCCTGACTTTC. This sequence encodes CASRGHDSGASVLTF.

The CDR3 sequence: CASREGPNQNQPQHF. For the CDR3, the DNA is TGTGCCAGCAGGGAGGGACCCAACCAAAATCAGCCCCAGCATTTT. This chain connects TRBV27 to TRBJ1-5; the D gene is possibly TRBD1 (5 bases). The CDR3 runs to 15 residues. V lost 6 bases to trimming and J lost 4 bases, with 16 bases between them. Germline V gene sequence: CDR1 MNHEY, CDR2 SMNVEV (reference sequence).

This clonotype came up many times. This chain links TRBV6-1 with TRBJ2-2; no reliable D call. Germline assignment: CDR1 MNHNS and CDR2 SASEGT. Trimming removed 6 bases at V and 1 base at J, with 6 bases between. CDR3 length equals 13 residues. CDR3 in DNA: TGTGCCAGCAGAGAGTTGAACACCGGGGAGCTGTTTTTT. Translation: CASRELNTGELFF.

The chain is built from TRBV29-1 and TRBJ2-7; D may match TRBD1 or TRBD2 (7 bases each). This CDR3 region has 15 residues. From germline, CDR1 is SQVTM and CDR2 ANQGSEA. Trimming removed 8 bases at V and 1 base at J, with 21 bases between. The CDR3 coding sequence is TGCAGCACCGCGACGGGACAGCGGGGATCCTACGAGCAGTACTTC. Protein sequence: CSTATGQRGSYEQYF.

This clonotype was detected only a few times. V and J are TRBV6-1 and TRBJ2-7; 10 bases are a match to TRBD2. Losses at the gene ends were 6 bases for V and 6 bases for J; bases not matched to a gene: 5. Germline V gives CDR1 MNHNS, CDR2 SASEGT. CDR3 length: 13 amino acids. As DNA, the CDR3 is TGTGCCAGCAGAGGCGGGACTAGCGTCGAGCAGTACTTC. This translates into CASRGGTSVEQYF.

This clonotype was seen repeatedly, ten times or more. The chain carries TRBV10-2 and TRBJ1-2; perhaps TRBD1 as D (5 bases). Germline lookup yields CDR1 WSHSY and CDR2 SAAADI. CDR3 size: 14 residues. V was shortened by 2 bases and J by 6 bases, with 13 bases between the two germline ends. In DNA form, the CDR3 reads TGCGCCAGCAGTGAGGTGAGGGACCCAGATGGCTACACCTTC. Translation gives CASSEVRDPDGYTF.

This clonotype showed up many times. V is TRBV10-1 and J is TRBJ2-7, with 8 bases matching TRBD1. Germline CDR1 is WNHNN and CDR2 is SYGVQD (reference sequence). This CDR3 contains 15 residues. Trimming at V came to 10 bases and at J to 5 bases, leaving 16 bases not matched to a gene. The CDR3 loop is CATTLVTRGLHEQYF. CDR3 sequence (DNA): TGCGCCACCACTCTCGTTACCAGGGGGCTACACGAGCAGTACTTC.

In its sample, this clonotype was seen many times. The gene calls are TRBV3-1 and TRBJ2-5; 7 nucleotides align to TRBD2. V shed 4 bases, J shed 1 base, and the junction held 3 bases outside the gene matches. Germline-derived CDR1 and CDR2 are LGHDT and YNNKEL (reference sequence). CDR3 length: 14 amino acids. The CDR3 loop is CASSLGTTQETQYF. As DNA, the CDR3 is TGTGCCAGCAGCCTTGGGACTACCCAAGAGACCCAGTACTTC.

This chain uses TRBV5-1 with TRBJ2-7; TRBD1 aligns across 8 bases. CDR3 size: 12 residues. After removal of 0 bases from V and 8 bases from J, the junction contained 1 base not matched to a gene. Germline V lookup: CDR1 SGHRS, CDR2 YFSETQ. This CDR3 reads CASSLGQGQQYF. The CDR3 DNA reads TGCGCCAGCAGCTTGGGACAGGGGCAGCAGTACTTC.

This clonotype has more than one count but fewer than ten. The rearrangement uses TRBV30 and TRBJ2-5, with D unclear. In germline, CDR1 is GTSNPN, CDR2 SVGIG (reference sequence). The CDR3 is 12 residues long. V was pared by 5 bases and J by 4 bases, with 11 bases between. The CDR3 loop reads CAWDMVSETQYF. DNA of the CDR3: TGTGCCTGGGACATGGTCTCAGAGACCCAGTACTTC.

The chain carries TRBV20-1 and TRBJ1-2, with TRBD1 matching over 8 bases. Germline lookup yields CDR1 DFQATT and CDR2 SNEGSKA (reference sequence). This CDR3 has 15 residues. The trim removed 5 bases at V and 12 bases at J, leaving 20 bases unmatched. The CDR3 bases are TGCAGTGCTCCTCGGACAGGGATTAACTATCAGGGGAACACCTTC. It encodes CSAPRTGINYQGNTF.

This clonotype was counted at least ten times. CDR3 coding DNA: TGTGCCAGTAGTATCGTCAGAGCAACTAATGAAAAACTGTTTTTT. Protein: CASSIVRATNEKLFF. V is TRBV19 and J is TRBJ1-4; D gene unclear. Germline CDR1 is LNHDA and CDR2 is SQIVND (reference sequence). The V and J ends lost 3 bases and 0 bases respectively, with 8 bases between them. The CDR3 is 15 amino acids. The full variable domain, rest sourced from reference TRBV19 and TRBJ1-4, is DGGITQSPKYLFRKEGQNVTLSCEQNLNHDAMYWYRQDPGQGLRLIYYSQIVNDFQKGDIAEGYSVSREKKESFPLTVTSAQKNPTAFYLCASSIVRATNEKLFFGSGTQLSVL.

This clonotype appeared many times. The chain couples TRBV27 to TRBJ1-1, with 9 bases identical to TRBD1. The germline V gene encodes CDR1 MNHEY and CDR2 SMNVEV (reference sequence). CDR3 length: 17 residues. V lost 2 bases to trimming and J lost 4 bases; unmatched junction nucleotides: 11. This CDR3 is CASSLTPTGGDGTEAFF. In nucleotides, the CDR3 is TGTGCCAGCAGTTTAACCCCAACAGGGGGCGACGGCACTGAAGCTTTCTTT.

The rearrangement uses TRBV29-1 and TRBJ2-2; 8 bases fit TRBD2. Germline-derived CDR1 and CDR2 are SQVTM and ANQGSEA. This CDR3 has 17 residues. The J segment lost 2 bases and the V segment lost 1 base, leaving 9 bases of the junction unmatched. The CDR3 sequence is CSVEGFSGRGNTGELFF. For the CDR3, the DNA is TGCAGCGTTGAAGGTTTTTCCGGGAGGGGTAACACCGGGGAGCTGTTTTTT.

This clonotype was seen many times. The chain uses TRBV27 and TRBJ1-1, with a weak D call TRBD1 (6 bases). Germline CDR1 is MNHEY and CDR2 is SMNVEV (reference sequence). V lost 5 bases to trimming and J lost 1 base, with 20 bases between them. The CDR3 spans 17 residues. The CDR3 protein is CASSPLGTGYWNTEAFF. The DNA for the CDR3 is TGTGCCAGCAGTCCTCTTGGAACAGGGTATTGGAACACTGAAGCTTTCTTT.

This clonotype was seen ten or more times. The CDR3 DNA sequence: TGTGCCAGCAGCTTCCGGGGTACCTACAATGAGCAGTTCTTC. Translated: CASSFRGTYNEQFF. The genes are TRBV11-1 and TRBJ2-1, with a weak D call TRBD2 (5 bases). The CDR3 is made up of 14 amino acids. Germline CDR1 reads SGHAT; CDR2 reads FQDESV (reference sequence). The ends were cut back, 3 bases at V and 2 bases at J, with 8 bases in the middle.